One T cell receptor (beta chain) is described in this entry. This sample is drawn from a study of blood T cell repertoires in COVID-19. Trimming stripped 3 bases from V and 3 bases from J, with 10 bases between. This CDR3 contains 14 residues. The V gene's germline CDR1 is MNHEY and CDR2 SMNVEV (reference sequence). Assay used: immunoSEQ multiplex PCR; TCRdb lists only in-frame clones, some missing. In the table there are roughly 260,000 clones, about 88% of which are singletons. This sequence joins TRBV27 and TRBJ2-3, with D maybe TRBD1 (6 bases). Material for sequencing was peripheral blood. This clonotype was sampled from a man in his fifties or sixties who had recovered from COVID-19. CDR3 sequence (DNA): TGTGCCAGCAGTTTCCCAGGGGATACAGATACGCAGTATTTT. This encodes CASSFPGDTDTQYF.